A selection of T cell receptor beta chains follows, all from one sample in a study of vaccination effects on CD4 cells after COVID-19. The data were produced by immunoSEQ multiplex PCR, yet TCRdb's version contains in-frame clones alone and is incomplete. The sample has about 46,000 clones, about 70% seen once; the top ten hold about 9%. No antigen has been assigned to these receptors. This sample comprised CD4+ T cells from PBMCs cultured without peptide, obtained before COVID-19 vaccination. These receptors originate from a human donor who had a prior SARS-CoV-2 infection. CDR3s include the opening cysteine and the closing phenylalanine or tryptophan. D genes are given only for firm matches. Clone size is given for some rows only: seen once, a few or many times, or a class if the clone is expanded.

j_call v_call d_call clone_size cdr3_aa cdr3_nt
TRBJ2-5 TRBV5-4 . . CASSRTPGGEQETQYF TGTGCCAGCAGCCGGACACCCGGTGGGGAACAAGAGACCCAGTACTTC
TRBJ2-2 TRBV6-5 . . CASSYSSGTIGELFF TGTGCCAGCAGTTACTCGAGTGGGACGATCGGGGAGCTGTTTTTT
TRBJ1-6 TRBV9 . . CASSVVPGQNSPLHF TGTGCCAGCAGCGTAGTCCCAGGTCAGAATTCACCCCTCCACTTT
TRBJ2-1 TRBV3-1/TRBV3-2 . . CASSQGPSGDQQFF TGTGCCAGCAGCCAGGGCCCTTCGGGCGACCAGCAGTTCTTC
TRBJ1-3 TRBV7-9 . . CARTQVSGNTIYF TGTGCCAGAACCCAGGTTTCTGGAAACACCATATATTTT
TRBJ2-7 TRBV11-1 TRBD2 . CASRSRLAGPASEQYF TGTGCCAGCAGGTCCCGACTAGCGGGGCCCGCCAGCGAGCAGTACTTC
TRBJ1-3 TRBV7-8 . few CASSGHRVGGDTIYF TGTGCCAGCAGCGGACACCGGGTGGGAGGGGACACCATATATTTT
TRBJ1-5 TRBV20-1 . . CSASSGVEQPQHF TGCAGTGCTAGTTCAGGGGTTGAGCAGCCCCAGCATTTT
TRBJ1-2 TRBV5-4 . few CASSSDSSFGYTF TGTGCCAGCAGCTCGGACAGCTCATTTGGCTACACCTTC
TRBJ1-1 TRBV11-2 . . CASSFRSWGTEAFF TGTGCCAGCAGCTTCAGATCCTGGGGCACTGAAGCTTTCTTT
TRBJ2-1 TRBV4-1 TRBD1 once CASSQATPGQGTNEQFF TGCGCCAGCAGCCAAGCCACGCCGGGACAGGGGACAAATGAGCAGTTCTTC